Listed below are T cell receptor beta chains from one sample, sequenced in a study of cytomegalovirus exposure and HLA in healthy donors. The repertoire was sequenced with immunoSEQ multiplex PCR; TCRdb's copy has only in-frame clones and lacks some. Found here are approximately 160,000 clones, 82% of them singletons; the top ten hold roughly 1.5%. The sequenced material came from PBMCs. The receptor source for this set is a male donor in good health and CMV-seronegative. Each CDR3 is given with its conserved first and last residue. The D gene is left open where the match is weak. For some rows the clone size is stated as once, few or many, or as a class when expanded; others skip it.

J	D	V	size	DNA	CDR3
TRBJ2-7	TRBD2	TRBV28	NA	TGTGCCAGCAGCCGGGTCGGGGGACTAGCGTTCCACGAGCAGTACTTC	CASSRVGGLAFHEQYF
TRBJ2-1	TRBD1	TRBV7-3	once	TGTGCCAGCAGCCTTTGGACAGGGCCCTACAATGAGCAGTTCTTC	CASSLWTGPYNEQFF
TRBJ2-7	TRBD1	TRBV9	NA	TGTGCCAGCAGCGTAGATGGACAGGGGGGCTACGAGCAGTACTTC	CASSVDGQGGYEQYF
TRBJ2-3	NA	TRBV7-2	NA	TGTGCCAGCAGCAGTACCAGGGGCAGCACAGATACGCAGTATTTT	CASSSTRGSTDTQYF
TRBJ2-1	TRBD2	TRBV5-1	NA	TGCGCCAGCAGCTTGGTGGTAGCGGGAGTCCATGAGCAGTTCTTC	CASSLVVAGVHEQFF
TRBJ1-4	NA	TRBV7-2	NA	TGTGCCAGCAGCCTTTATTTGAGGGTCACGGAACAAAAACTGTTTTTT	CASSLYLRVTEQKLFF
TRBJ1-6	NA	TRBV5-4	NA	TGTGCCAGCAGCCGGGGTGCTCTTTCGTTGGGCTCCTATAATTCACCCCTCCACTTT	CASSRGALSLGSYNSPLHF
TRBJ2-6	NA	TRBV28	NA	TGTGCCAGCCTGGGGACATCCAGCTCTGGGGCCAACGTCCTGACTTTC	CASLGTSSSGANVLTF
TRBJ1-2	TRBD1	TRBV10-3	NA	TGTGCCATCAGTGAGTCGGGCCCGGGACAGGGAGATGGCTACACCTTC	CAISESGPGQGDGYTF
TRBJ1-5	NA	TRBV25-1	NA	TGTGCCAGCAGTGACACAGGGAGGGGTCAGCCCCAGCATTTT	CASSDTGRGQPQHF
TRBJ2-3	NA	TRBV11-2	NA	TGTGCCAGCAGCCTACAGGGAACGGGCGCAGATACGCAGTATTTT	CASSLQGTGADTQYF
TRBJ2-4	TRBD1	TRBV7-9	few	TGTGCCAGCAGCTTAGGACGGACAGGGACCAAAAACATTCAGTACTTC	CASSLGRTGTKNIQYF
TRBJ2-5	TRBD2	TRBV11-2	few	TGTGCCAGCAGCCATGGGACTAGCGGGTTTCAAGAGACCCAGTACTTC	CASSHGTSGFQETQYF
TRBJ1-2	TRBD1	TRBV18	NA	TGTGCCAGCTCACCAACACCACAGGGGGCTGGTGGCTACACCTTC	CASSPTPQGAGGYTF
TRBJ2-5	NA	TRBV7-3	NA	TGTGCCAGCAGCTTATCGGTTCAAGAGACCCAGTACTTC	CASSLSVQETQYF
TRBJ1-1	NA	TRBV6-1	few	TGTGCCAGCGTCTCAGGGATGGCTTTCTTT	CASVSGMAFF
TRBJ1-2	NA	TRBV6-6	NA	TGTGCCAGCAGTCTCGGGGGTCTGGACTATGGCTACACCTTC	CASSLGGLDYGYTF
TRBJ1-6	TRBD1	TRBV6-1	NA	TGTGCCAGCAGTGAAGGGGCAGGGGGCGAACCGGGTTCACCCCTCCACTTT	CASSEGAGGEPGSPLHF
TRBJ2-4	NA	TRBV5-1	NA	TGCGCCAGCAGCTTGGACCCTGGACAGAAAAACATTCAGTACTTC	CASSLDPGQKNIQYF
TRBJ2-7	NA	TRBV11-2	NA	TGTACCAGCAGCTCCCGGTACGAGCAGTACTTC	CTSSSRYEQYF
TRBJ1-5	NA	TRBV7-2	NA	TGTGCCAGCAGCCTCGGGTTAAATCAGCCCCAGCATTTT	CASSLGLNQPQHF
TRBJ2-1	TRBD1	TRBV27	NA	TGTGCCAGCAGTTTAGCAGGGGGTACGAATGAGCAGTTCTTC	CASSLAGGTNEQFF
TRBJ1-2	NA	TRBV9	NA	TGTGCCAGCAGAGGAACAGGGAACACCTATGGCTACACCTTC	CASRGTGNTYGYTF
TRBJ1-5	NA	TRBV5-6	NA	TGTGCCAGCAGCTTGGGGCCCACCGGGAGTCAGCCCCAGCATTTT	CASSLGPTGSQPQHF